The entry below gives a single T cell receptor (beta chain) sequence along with its context. These data are taken from a study of blood T cell repertoires in COVID-19. Trimming removed 0 bases at V and 11 bases at J, with 13 bases between. The CDR3 is 12 amino acids. The V gene's germline CDR1 is SQVTM and CDR2 ANQGSEA. How the authors handled the data: Estimation of nucleated cell counts was performed using reference gene primer amplification. Some clones are missing from TCRdb's copy, which holds only in-frame ones; the method was immunoSEQ multiplex PCR. V and J calls and clone size are copied from that table; D and trimming were computed from the DNA. The sample comprises about 140,000 clones, about 83% of which are singletons, and around 4.5% rests with the top ten.

The chain recombines TRBV29-1 with TRBJ1-1; D possibly corresponds to TRBD1 (5 bases). This clonotype originated in a woman aged 40-49 years with acute or convalescent COVID-19. Sequencing input: peripheral blood. In DNA, the CDR3 is TGCAGCGTTGAAGAATTCGGGGGGACCGCTTTCTTT. This translates into CSVEEFGGTAFF.